The 11 T cell receptor beta chains given below trace back to one sample, sequenced in a study of CD8+CD57+ T cells in acquired aplastic anemia. By flow cytometry, patients selected for sequencing had shown an expansion of CD8+CD57+ cells. The TCR beta profiling, which covered VDJ combination and CDR3 sequence, was carried out using genomic DNA as the template. TCRdb used MiXCR to reprocess the reads, holding one entry per CDR3 protein. This table holds approximately 130,000 distinct CDR3 sequences, over 30% found once. The sample comprised sorted CD4+, CD8+, or CD8+CD57+ T cells (not recorded which) from PBMCs. The receptor source for this set is a human donor with aplastic anemia.

This rearrangement joins TRBV7-2 to TRBJ2-7; D possibly corresponds to TRBD2 (6 bases). There are 13 residues in the CDR3. The germline CDR1 and CDR2 sequences are SGHTA and FQGNSA. The ends were cut back, 2 bases at V and 3 bases at J, with 8 bases in the middle. Written as DNA, the CDR3 is TGTGCCAGCAGCTTACCCGGGGGCTACGAGCAGTACTTC. The encoded protein is CASSLPGGYEQYF.

The sample holds many counts of this clonotype. The chain employs TRBV4-3 and TRBJ1-4; D not certain. This CDR3 has 12 residues. Germline V gives CDR1 LGHNA, CDR2 YSLEER. The germline V and J ends were trimmed by 4 bases and 3 bases, with 3 bases remaining between them. CDR3 region: CASSRPNEKLFF. The DNA for the CDR3 is TGCGCCAGCAGCCGGCCTAATGAAAAACTGTTTTTT.

This clonotype was seen many times. The chain carries TRBV24-1 and TRBJ2-1; 11 bases agree with TRBD2. Trimming cost V 0 bases and J 7 bases; bases outside gene matches: 4. The CDR3 totals 16 residues. Germline V gives CDR1 KGHDR, CDR2 SFDVKD. The CDR3 protein is CATSDLDGLAGNEQFF. The CDR3 region has the DNA TGTGCCACCAGTGATTTGGACGGACTAGCGGGTAATGAGCAGTTCTTC.

About this clonotype: This may be a read error, as it is one base from a much larger clone. This chain links TRBV20-1 with TRBJ2-1, with a weak D call TRBD2 (6 bases). This CDR3 is 13 amino acids long. Germline-derived CDR1 and CDR2 are DFQATT and SNEGSKA (reference sequence). V was cut by 4 bases and J by 9 bases, with 16 bases left in between. DNA of the CDR3: TGCAGTGCTATAACGGACTCCGGGAGTGAGCAGTTCTTC. Translated, it gives CSAITDSGSEQFF.

The rearrangement links TRBV25-1 to TRBJ2-5; D perhaps matches TRBD1 (6 bases). Trimming cost V 9 bases and J 8 bases, with 22 bases left between them. This CDR3 comprises 14 residues. CDR1 and CDR2 from the germline V gene are MGHDK and SYGVNS. In nucleotides, the CDR3 is TGTGCCAGTAGGGGGTCTGGACCCCTCAAAACCCAGTACTTC. This translates into CASRGSGPLKTQYF.

This clonotype was seen only once. The genes are TRBV19 and TRBJ1-6; 8 positions match TRBD1. With 6 bases clipped from V and 6 bases from J, the junction kept 7 bases outside the gene matches. The CDR3 length is 15 residues. Germline V gives CDR1 LNHDA, CDR2 SQIVND (reference sequence). CDR3 sequence reads: CASRDRALLNSPLHF. CDR3 nucleotides: TGTGCCAGTAGGGACAGGGCGCTCCTTAATTCACCCCTCCACTTT.

The V call is TRBV5-5, the J call TRBJ2-5; tentatively, D is TRBD2 (5 bases). V gave up 0 bases and J gave up 5 bases, with 20 bases separating them. Germline V gives CDR1 SGHKS, CDR2 YYEKEE (reference sequence). The CDR3 contains 17 residues. In DNA form, the CDR3 reads TGTGCCAGCAGCTTGGCCAGACTTGCAGAGGGTCGGGAGACCCAGTACTTC. Protein sequence: CASSLARLAEGRETQYF. Using reference TRBV5-5 and TRBJ2-5 for the parts outside the CDR3, the full variable domain is DAGVTQSPTHLIKTRGQQVTLRCSPISGHKSVSWYQQVLGQGPQFIFQYYEKEERGRGNFPDRFSARQFPNYSSELNVNALLLGDSALYLCASSLARLAEGRETQYFGPGTRLLVL.

This clonotype was observed a few times. V is TRBV4-3 and J is TRBJ1-1; 12 nucleotides agree with TRBD1. Per germline, CDR1 LGHNA and CDR2 YSLEER. CDR3 length equals 17 residues. The V segment lost 4 bases and the J segment 1 base; nucleotides outside the gene matches: 7. CDR3 loop: CASSPPRDRGPNTEAFF. The DNA for the CDR3 is TGCGCCAGCAGCCCACCTCGGGACAGGGGGCCGAACACTGAAGCTTTCTTT.

To note about this clonotype: With a much larger clone just one base away, this may be a read error. This chain connects TRBV25-1 to TRBJ2-5, with 10 bases lining up with TRBD2. This CDR3 is 17 amino acids long. The germline V gene has CDR1 MGHDK and CDR2 SYGVNS. Trimming removed 6 bases from V and 5 bases from J; junction bases left unmatched: 15. CDR3 region: CASSRAGSGGAQETQYF. The CDR3 nucleotides are TGTGCCAGCAGCCGCGCGGGGAGCGGGGGGGCCCAGGAGACCCAGTACTTC.

This clonotype was counted ten times or more. This sequence joins TRBV6-2 or TRBV6-3 and TRBJ1-5, with D perhaps matching TRBD1 (5 bases). Germline CDR1 reads MNHEY; CDR2 reads SVGEGT. V was pared by 0 bases and J by 9 bases, with 18 bases between. The CDR3 runs to 16 residues. This CDR3 reads CASSYSRVSGAPPQHF. The CDR3 nucleotides read TGTGCCAGCAGTTACTCGAGAGTCAGCGGGGCGCCGCCCCAGCATTTT.

This clonotype was seen a handful of times. V and J are TRBV10-3 and TRBJ1-5; the D is unclear. The CDR3 length is 14 residues. Trimming shortened V by 3 bases and J by 3 bases, and 9 bases separated the two germline ends. CDR1 is ENHRY and CDR2 is SYGVKD in the germline V gene. For the CDR3, the DNA is TGTGCCATCAGTGATGACGCCCACAATCAGCCCCAGCATTTT. This encodes CAISDDAHNQPQHF.